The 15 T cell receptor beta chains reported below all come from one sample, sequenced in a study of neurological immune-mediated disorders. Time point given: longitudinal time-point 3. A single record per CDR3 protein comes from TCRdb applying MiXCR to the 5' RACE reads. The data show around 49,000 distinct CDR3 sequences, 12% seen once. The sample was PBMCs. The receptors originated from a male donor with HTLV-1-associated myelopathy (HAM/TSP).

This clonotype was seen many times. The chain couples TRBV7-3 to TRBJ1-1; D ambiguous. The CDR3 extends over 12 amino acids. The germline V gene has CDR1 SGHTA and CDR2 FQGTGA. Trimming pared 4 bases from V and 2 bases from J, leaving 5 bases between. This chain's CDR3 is CASSSANTEAFF. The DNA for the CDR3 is TGTGCCAGCAGCTCAGCCAACACTGAAGCTTTCTTT.

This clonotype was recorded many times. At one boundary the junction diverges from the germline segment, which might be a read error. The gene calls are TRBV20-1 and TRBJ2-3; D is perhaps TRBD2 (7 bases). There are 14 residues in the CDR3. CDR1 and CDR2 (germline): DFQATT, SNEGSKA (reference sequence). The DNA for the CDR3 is TGCAGTGCTAGAGATCCCACTAAAAGGGGGGGGGCGGGTTTT. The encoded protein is CSARDPTKRGGAGF.

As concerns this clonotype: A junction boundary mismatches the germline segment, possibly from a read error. The CDR3 DNA reads as TGTCCCAGCAGCCCCGGGAGGGGTACGGACAATGAGCATTTCTTC. Translated, it gives CPSSPGRGTDNEHFF. The V and J genes are TRBV9 and TRBJ2-1; TRBD2 agrees at 8 bases. The V gene's germline CDR1 is SGDLS and CDR2 YYNGEE. The CDR3 spans 15 residues.

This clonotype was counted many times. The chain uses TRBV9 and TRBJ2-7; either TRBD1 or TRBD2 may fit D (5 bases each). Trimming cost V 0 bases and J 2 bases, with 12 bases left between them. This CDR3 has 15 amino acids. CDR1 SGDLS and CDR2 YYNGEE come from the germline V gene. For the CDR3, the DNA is TGTGCCAGCAGCGTAGACGGGACCGCTCCCTACGAGCAGTACTTC. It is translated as CASSVDGTAPYEQYF.

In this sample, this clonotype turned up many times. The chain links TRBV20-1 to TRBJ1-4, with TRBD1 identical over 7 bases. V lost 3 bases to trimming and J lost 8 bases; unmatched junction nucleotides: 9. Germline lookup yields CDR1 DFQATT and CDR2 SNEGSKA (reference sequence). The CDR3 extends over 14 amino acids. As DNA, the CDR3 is TGCAGTGCTAGTCCGCCAGGGGGGGGGGAAAAACTGTTTTTT. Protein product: CSASPPGGGEKLFF.

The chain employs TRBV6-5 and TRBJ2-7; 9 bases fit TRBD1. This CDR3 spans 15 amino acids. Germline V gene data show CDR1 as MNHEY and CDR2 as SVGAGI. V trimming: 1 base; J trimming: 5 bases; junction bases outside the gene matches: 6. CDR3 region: CASSYYPGTGNEQYF. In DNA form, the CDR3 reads TGTGCCAGCAGTTACTACCCAGGGACAGGGAACGAGCAGTACTTC.

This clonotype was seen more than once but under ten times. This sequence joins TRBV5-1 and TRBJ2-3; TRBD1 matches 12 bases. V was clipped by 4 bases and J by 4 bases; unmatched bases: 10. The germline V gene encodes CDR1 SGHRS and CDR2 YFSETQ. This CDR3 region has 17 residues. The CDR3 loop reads CASSTGTGGAGADTQYF. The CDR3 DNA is TGCGCCAGCAGCACCGGGACAGGGGGCGCTGGGGCAGATACGCAGTATTTT.

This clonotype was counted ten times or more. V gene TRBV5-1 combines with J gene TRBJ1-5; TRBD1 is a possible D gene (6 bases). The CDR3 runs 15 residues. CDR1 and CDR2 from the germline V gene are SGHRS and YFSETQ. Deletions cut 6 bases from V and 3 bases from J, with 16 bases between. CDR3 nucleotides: TGCGCCAGCACCCGAGACGGGGGGGCCAATCAGCCCCAGCATTTT. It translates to CASTRDGGANQPQHF.

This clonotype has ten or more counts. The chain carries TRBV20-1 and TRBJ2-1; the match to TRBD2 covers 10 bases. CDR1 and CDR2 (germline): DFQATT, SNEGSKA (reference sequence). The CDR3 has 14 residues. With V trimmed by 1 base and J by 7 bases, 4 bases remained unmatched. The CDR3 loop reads CSARGTSGFNEQFF. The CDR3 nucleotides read TGCAGTGCTAGAGGGACTAGCGGTTTTAATGAGCAGTTCTTC.

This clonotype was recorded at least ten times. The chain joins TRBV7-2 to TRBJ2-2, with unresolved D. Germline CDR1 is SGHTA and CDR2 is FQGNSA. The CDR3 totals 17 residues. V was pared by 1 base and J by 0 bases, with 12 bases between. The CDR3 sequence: CASSLGRPYANTGELFF. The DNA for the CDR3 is TGTGCCAGCAGCTTAGGCAGGCCGTACGCGAACACCGGGGAGCTGTTTTTT. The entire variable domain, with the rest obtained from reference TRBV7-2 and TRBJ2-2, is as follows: GAGVSQSPSNKVTEKGKDVELRCDPISGHTALYWYRQSLGQGLEFLIYFQGNSAPDKSGLPSDRFSAERTGGSVSTLTIQRTQQEDSAVYLCASSLGRPYANTGELFFGEGSRLTVL.

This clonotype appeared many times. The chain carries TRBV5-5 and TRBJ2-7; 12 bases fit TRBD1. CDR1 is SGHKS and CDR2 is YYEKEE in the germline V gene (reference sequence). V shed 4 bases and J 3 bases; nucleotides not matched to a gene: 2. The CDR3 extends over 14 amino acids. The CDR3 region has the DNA TGTGCCAGCAGCGGGACAGGGGGCTTCTACGAGCAGTACTTC. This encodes CASSGTGGFYEQYF.

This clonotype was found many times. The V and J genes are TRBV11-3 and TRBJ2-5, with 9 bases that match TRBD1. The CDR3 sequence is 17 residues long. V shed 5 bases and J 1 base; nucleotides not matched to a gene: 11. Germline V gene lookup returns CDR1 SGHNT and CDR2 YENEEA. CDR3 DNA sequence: TGTGCCAGCAGCGCTTACCCGGAGACAGGGGGCCAAGAGACCCAGTACTTC. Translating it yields CASSAYPETGGQETQYF. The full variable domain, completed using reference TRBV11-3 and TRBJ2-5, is EAGVVQSPRYKIIEKKQPVAFWCNPISGHNTLYWYLQNLGQGPELLIRYENEEAVDDSQLPKDRFSAERLKGVDSTLKIQPAELGDSAVYLCASSAYPETGGQETQYFGPGTRLLVL.

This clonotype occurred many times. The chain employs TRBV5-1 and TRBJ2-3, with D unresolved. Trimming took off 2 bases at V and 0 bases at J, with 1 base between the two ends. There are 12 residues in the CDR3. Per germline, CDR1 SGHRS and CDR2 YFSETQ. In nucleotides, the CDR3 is TGCGCCAGCAGCTTCAGCACAGATACGCAGTATTTT. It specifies CASSFSTDTQYF. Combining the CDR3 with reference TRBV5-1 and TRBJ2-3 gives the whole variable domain KAGVTQTPRYLIKTRGQQVTLSCSPISGHRSVSWYQQTPGQGLQFLFEYFSETQRNKGNFPGRFSGRQFSNSRSEMNVSTLELGDSALYLCASSFSTDTQYFGPGTRLTVL.

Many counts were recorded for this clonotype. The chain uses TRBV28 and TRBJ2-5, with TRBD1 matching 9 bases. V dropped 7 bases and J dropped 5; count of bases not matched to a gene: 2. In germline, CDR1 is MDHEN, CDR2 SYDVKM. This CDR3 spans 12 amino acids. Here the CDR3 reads CASNRGLETQYF. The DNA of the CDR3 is TGTGCCAGCAACAGGGGGCTGGAGACCCAGTACTTC. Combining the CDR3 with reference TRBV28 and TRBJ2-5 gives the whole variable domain DVKVTQSSRYLVKRTGEKVFLECVQDMDHENMFWYRQDPGLGLRLIYFSYDVKMKEKGDIPEGYSVSREKKERFSLILESASTNQTSMYLCASNRGLETQYFGPGTRLLVL.

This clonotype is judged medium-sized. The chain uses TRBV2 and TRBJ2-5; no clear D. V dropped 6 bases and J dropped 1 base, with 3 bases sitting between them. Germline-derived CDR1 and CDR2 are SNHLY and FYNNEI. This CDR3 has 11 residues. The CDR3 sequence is CASRFQETQYF. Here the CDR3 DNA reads TGTGCCAGCAGGTTCCAAGAGACCCAGTACTTC. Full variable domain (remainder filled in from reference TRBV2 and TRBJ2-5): EPEVTQTPSHQVTQMGQEVILRCVPISNHLYFYWYRQILGQKVEFLVSFYNNEISEKSEIFDDQFSVERPDGSNFTLKIRSTKLEDSAMYFCASRFQETQYFGPGTRLLVL.